This entry features one T cell receptor (beta chain) sequence. Its specificity is unknown. This CDR3 has 16 residues. Trimming cost V 2 bases and J 2 bases, with 18 bases left between them. CDR1 is GTSNPN, CDR2 SVGIG, per germline (reference sequence). Each sample came from a Caucasian adult donor living in Nashville, Tennessee. The sample comes from a study of shared clonotypes between healthy human individuals. Broader study findings: Only blood underwent sampling, and tissue repertoires likely differ.

Sequencing used immunoSEQ multiplex PCR; TCRdb keeps in-frame clones, though not all of them. The sample records about half a million clones, 81% being singletons. The receptor comes from a woman in her thirties or forties in good health. Some clones in this sample may be carry-over from other donors' samples. Sequences were obtained from PBMCs. The chain couples TRBV30 to TRBJ1-2; D is uncertain. This CDR3 is CAWSLYGRSSNYGYTF. The CDR3 bases are TGTGCCTGGAGTCTGTATGGGCGATCAAGCAACTATGGCTACACCTTC.